These 10 T cell receptor beta chains came from one sample sequenced in a study of blood T cell repertoires in COVID-19. The data were produced by immunoSEQ multiplex PCR, yet TCRdb's version contains in-frame clones alone and is incomplete. Here the sample spans about 120,000 clones, 85% to 90% being singletons. Specimen: peripheral blood. The receptor set was obtained from an older man with active or convalescent COVID-19.

This chain joins TRBV21-1 and TRBJ2-1; the table's D gene call, TRBD2, was not cross checked with the DNA. TRBV21-1 is marked as a pseudogene. The CDR3 length is 16 residues. Here the CDR3 reads CASSKGRALEVNEQFF. CDR3 DNA sequence: TGTGCCAGCAGCAAAGGGCGGGCCCTAGAAGTCAATGAGCAGTTCTTC.

The V and J genes are TRBV6-4 and TRBJ2-2, with D possibly TRBD2 on 5 matching bases. Trimming removed 5 bases from V and 5 bases from J, with 15 bases in between. This CDR3 region has 15 residues. Germline V lookup: CDR1 MRHNA, CDR2 SNTAGT. CDR3: CASSNRIGETGELFF. The CDR3 nucleotides are TGTGCCAGCAGTAATAGGATCGGGGAGACCGGGGAGCTGTTTTTT.

The V call is TRBV19, the J call TRBJ1-5; 11 nucleotides match TRBD1. Germline trimming cut 6 bases from V and 0 bases from J; bases unmatched to any gene: 10. Germline loops: CDR1 LNHDA, CDR2 SQIVND (reference sequence). CDR3 length: 18 residues. CDR3 DNA: TGTGCCAGTAGCAATCCGGGACAGGGGGGTTCTAGCAATCAGCCCCAGCATTTT. Protein sequence: CASSNPGQGGSSNQPQHF.

The chain combines TRBV5-6 with TRBJ2-5; perhaps TRBD1 as D (6 bases). Per the germline V gene, CDR1 is SGHDT and CDR2 is YYEEEE. The CDR3 is 15 amino acids. Trimming pared 4 bases from V and 1 base from J, leaving 14 bases between. The CDR3 reads CASSQIHRAQETQYF. CDR3 DNA sequence: TGTGCCAGCAGCCAGATTCACAGGGCCCAAGAGACCCAGTACTTC.

The chain joins TRBV4-1 to TRBJ2-2; the D gene is possibly TRBD2 (6 bases). Trimming took 0 bases from V and 4 from J, leaving 18 bases between them. CDR3 length: 18 amino acids. Germline V gives CDR1 MGHRA, CDR2 YSYEKL. The CDR3 bases are TGCGCCAGCAGCCAAGAAAATTTGGCTAGCGCCATCACCGGGGAGCTGTTTTTT. Translating it yields CASSQENLASAITGELFF.

This clone came up once. The chain couples TRBV5-1 to TRBJ2-1; 7 nucleotides match TRBD2. J was trimmed by 0 bases and V by 0 bases; bases with no gene match: 3. From germline, CDR1 is SGHRS and CDR2 YFSETQ. The CDR3 spans 16 residues. CDR3 in amino acids: CASSLGGGSSYNEQFF. The CDR3, as DNA: TGCGCCAGCAGCTTGGGGGGAGGGAGCTCCTACAATGAGCAGTTCTTC. Full variable domain (outside the CDR3, taken from reference TRBV5-1 and TRBJ2-1): KAGVTQTPRYLIKTRGQQVTLSCSPISGHRSVSWYQQTPGQGLQFLFEYFSETQRNKGNFPGRFSGRQFSNSRSEMNVSTLELGDSALYLCASSLGGGSSYNEQFFGPGTRLTVL.

This clone has more than one count but fewer than ten. The CDR3 protein is CASSLSPQGIVSYEQYF. The CDR3 DNA is TGTGCCAGCAGTTTATCCCCCCAGGGGATCGTATCCTACGAGCAGTACTTC. V is TRBV28 and J is TRBJ2-7; perhaps TRBD1 as D (6 bases). This CDR3 has 17 amino acids. Germline lookup yields CDR1 MDHEN and CDR2 SYDVKM. V was clipped by 1 base and J by 1 base, with 17 bases between them.

The gene calls are TRBV3-1 (or the pseudogene TRBV3-2) and TRBJ1-3, with a tentative D call TRBD1 (5 bases). Trimming cost V 4 bases and J 1 base, with 11 bases left between them. This CDR3 has 15 residues. CDR1 is LGHDT and CDR2 is YNNKEL in the germline V gene (reference sequence). The DNA of the CDR3 is TGTGCCAGCAGCCCGGACGGGGGGTCTGGAAACACCATATATTTT. This codes for CASSPDGGSGNTIYF.

The chain uses TRBV18 and TRBJ2-2; 9 bases align to TRBD2. Losses at the gene ends were 1 base for V and 3 bases for J; bases not matched to a gene: 9. From germline, CDR1 is KGHSH and CDR2 LQKENI. The CDR3 runs 18 residues. CDR3 bases: TGTGCCAGCTCACCACGAATAGCGGGAGCCTCGGACACCGGGGAGCTGTTTTTT. As protein: CASSPRIAGASDTGELFF.

The genes are TRBV28 and TRBJ1-5, with D possibly matching TRBD1 (5 bases). The CDR3 runs to 14 residues. V dropped 5 bases and J dropped 6 bases, with 14 bases sitting between them. CDR1 is MDHEN, CDR2 SYDVKM, per germline. CDR3: CASSGTPRGQPQHF. The CDR3, as DNA: TGTGCCAGCAGTGGGACTCCTCGGGGTCAGCCCCAGCATTTT.